This T cell receptor beta chain is from a study of vaccination and CD4 T cells after COVID-19 (dated by TCRdb to the early 2020s). With respect to the entire study: The convalescent cohort included six males and four females, with two Hispanic individuals, seven Caucasians, two Asians and one multiracial person. Post-COVID blood samples from convalescent patients were collected a median of 101 days after diagnosis, with a range of roughly 35 to 180 days. In around ten COVID-19 convalescent patients and 4 infection-naive healthy vaccine recipients, the spike-specific CD4+ TCR repertoire before mRNA vaccination was compared with the repertoire after mRNA vaccination. Overlapping spike peptide pools from SARS-CoV-2 and from the common cold coronaviruses HCoV-NL63, HCoV-OC43 and HCoV-229E were used as culture stimuli. The time from the second vaccine dose to post-vaccine blood sampling had a median of around 72 days and ranged from about 12 to 241 days. Memory CD4+ T cell crossreactivity between SARS-CoV-2 and common cold coronavirus spike proteins was assessed at the TCR clonotype level in an earlier paper using these donors. Control cultures used a CEFX viral epitope pool as positive control, an HIV-1 Nef peptide pool as negative control, or no peptide. Participants got two doses of the Pfizer-BioNTech BNT162b2 vaccine (n=8) or two doses of the Moderna mRNA-1273 vaccine (n=2).

Beyond this particular receptor, the publication reports: The median count of SARS-CoV-2-reactive clonotypes went up from roughly 21 after infection to 30 to 40 after vaccination, although the change was not significant. Of the vaccine-specific clones in convalescent patients, 304 of 307, or nearly all, reacted only to SARS-CoV-2 spike and did not cross-react with common cold coronaviruses. The number of convalescent patients in the study was relatively small, and the study did not examine early timepoints following natural infection. Among the post-vaccine SARS-CoV-2-reactive clones in convalescent patients, a median around 86% showed up only after vaccination, which suggests vaccine-specific priming.

The CDR3 goes from the cysteine to the phenylalanine over 18 residues. The sequence is cut down to CDR3 DNA, 54 bases in frame from base 1. The V and J ends are trimmed by 5 bases and 5 bases, leaving 25 bases between them. The germline V gene encodes CDR1 LNHDA and CDR2 SQIVND (reference sequence). Per the publication, the treatment or condition label means: approximately 11-day PBMC culture with coronavirus spike peptide pools or control peptides (ViraFEST assay). CD4+ T cells from unexposed donors were collected before the COVID-19 pandemic (2011-2018). The study used the ViraFEST assay, which expanded antigen-specific T cells with peptide pools and then identified expanded clonotypes by TCR sequencing. Roughly 2 million PBMCs per well were cultured in IMDM with approximately 5% human AB serum and about 9.2 IU/ml IL-2, plus 10 ug/ml peptide pools. Half of the culture medium was replaced with fresh IL-2-containing medium on days 3 and 7. After 10 days of culture, CD4+ T cells were isolated by negative selection using the EasySep CD4+ T cell isolation kit. Unexposed donor CD4+ T cells were tested for reactivity to SARS-CoV-2 S and N and four common cold coronavirus spike pools, as cell number allowed. Ficoll-Paque Plus gradient centrifugation was used to isolate PBMCs from whole blood, and the isolated PBMCs were then either used fresh or cryopreserved at -140C. In general, triplicate wells were set up for every culture condition. The leukapheresis product for the unexposed donors was obtained through commercial purchase.

Library construction relied on PCR. DNA from cultured CD4+ T cells underwent TCR sequencing with the Oncomine TCR Beta short-read assay at the Johns Hopkins FTIC core. Genomic DNA was extracted from the cultured CD4+ T cells with the QIAamp micro DNA kit. Oncomine TCR Beta libraries from cultured CD4+ T cells were pooled with unique dual indexes and sequenced on an Illumina iSeq 100. The authors processed their data as follows. Non-productive sequences were removed, and CDR3s that did not start with C, did not end with F or W, or were shorter than 7 amino acids were discarded. Antigen-specific clonotypes were identified with the MANAFEST web application by comparing peptide-stimulated wells with reference and other culture wells. Positive clones required FDR below 0.05, an odds ratio above 5, and productive frequency above 0.1% in at least two of three replicate wells. A clonotype was classed as cross-reactive if the clonotype showed significant expansion both in SARS-CoV-2 spike wells and in at least one common cold coronavirus spike condition. Similarity between CDR3 sequences was evaluated in R version 3.6.1 using Levenshtein distances (stringdist) and unrooted phylogenetic trees (ape). TCRdb ran its own pipeline on the public reads, namely fastp trimming at Q25 and MiXCR clone calling, and kept in-frame beta chains. Each CDR3 protein gets just one entry, which takes the most common genes and DNA from the rows behind it. These V and J calls originate from TCRdb's pipeline instead of the authors' own analysis. The sample table contains 7,500 to 10,000 distinct CDR3 sequences; only one count was recorded for 28% of them. Roughly 25% of the sample is taken by the ten largest.

A few counts support this clonotype. The antigen this receptor binds is unknown. No qualities accompany the bases; no much larger clone lies one base away. This clonotype was obtained from a human donor in good health. The sample consisted of CD4+ T cells from blood, cultured in vitro. The chain couples TRBV19 to TRBJ2-1; TRBD1 is perhaps the D gene, given 6 matching bases. The CDR3 reads as follows: CASSRPKLGSGTHNEQFF. The DNA sequence follows: TGTGCCAGTAGTCGCCCTAAACTGGGGTCGGGGACACACAATGAGCAGTTCTTC.